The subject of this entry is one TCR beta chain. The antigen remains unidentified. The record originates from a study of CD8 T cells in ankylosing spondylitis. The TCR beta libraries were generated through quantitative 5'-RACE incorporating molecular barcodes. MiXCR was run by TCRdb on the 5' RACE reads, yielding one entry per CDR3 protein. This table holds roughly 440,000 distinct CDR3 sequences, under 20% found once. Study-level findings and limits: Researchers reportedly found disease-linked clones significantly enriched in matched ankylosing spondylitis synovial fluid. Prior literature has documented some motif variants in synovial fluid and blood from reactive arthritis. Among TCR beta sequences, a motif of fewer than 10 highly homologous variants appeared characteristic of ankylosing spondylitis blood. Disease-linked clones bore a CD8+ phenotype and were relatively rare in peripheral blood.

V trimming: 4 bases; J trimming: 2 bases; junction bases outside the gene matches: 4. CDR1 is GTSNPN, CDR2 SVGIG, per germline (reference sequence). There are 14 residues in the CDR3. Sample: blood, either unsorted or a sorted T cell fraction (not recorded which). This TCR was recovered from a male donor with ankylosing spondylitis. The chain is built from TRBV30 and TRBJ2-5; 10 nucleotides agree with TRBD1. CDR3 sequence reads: CAWNADRGQETQYF. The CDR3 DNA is TGTGCCTGGAACGCGGACAGGGGGCAAGAGACCCAGTACTTC.